What follows are 27 T cell receptor beta chains derived from one specimen sequenced in a study of T cell clonality in common variable immunodeficiency (dated by TCRdb to 2015 to 2017). Receptors were amplified or captured by the immunoSEQ multiplex PCR assay. TCRdb's version of the immuneACCESS table is confined to in-frame rearrangements and falls short of the full clone set. An unresolved V gene accounts for under half of the shortfall where checked; the remainder is of unknown origin. This sample includes 35,000 or so clones, and none of them was observed just once. Of the sample, 0.95% is held by the ten largest clones. The specimen was peripheral blood mononuclear cells. These receptors came from a person between 18 and 75 years old in good health.

This clone occurred many times. The CDR3 extends 3 residues past the end of the read, so its final part is completed from the germline J gene. V usage is TRBV7-2 and J usage is TRBJ2-1; 10 nucleotides match TRBD2. Trimming removed 2 bases from V and 5 bases from J; junction bases left unmatched: 3. The CDR3 runs 15 residues. Germline V gene data show CDR1 as SGHTA and CDR2 as FQGNSA. CDR3: CASSLTSGTDNEQFF. Partial CDR3 DNA: TGTGCCAGCAGCTTAACTAGCGGGACCGACAATGAG.

By proportion, this clone is medium-sized (0.01 to 0.1%). The read is 3 residues too short to cover the CDR3 end, so that end is filled in from the germline J gene. The J gene is TRBJ2-3, the V gene TRBV30; tentative D call: TRBD1 (6 bases). The CDR3 spans 13 residues. Germline assignment: CDR1 GTSNPN and CDR2 SVGIG (reference sequence). Trimming took off 3 bases at V and 8 bases at J, with 15 bases between the two ends. CDR3 protein: CAWRRTVGGTQYF. The DNA read from the CDR3 is TGTGCCTGGAGGAGAACGGTAGGGGGTACG.

There are many counts of this clone. Coverage ceases 3 residues before the CDR3 finishes, and the germline J gene fills in the end. The chain links TRBV12-3 or TRBV12-4 to TRBJ1-2; D ambiguous. Trimming took 6 bases from V and 6 from J, leaving 20 bases between them. This CDR3 contains 15 residues. CDR3: CASSSLAAGVDGYTF. Incomplete CDR3 DNA: TGTGCCAGCAGCTCCCTTGCTGCCGGGGTAGATGGC.

There are many counts of this clone. The read ends 3 residues before the CDR3 terminus; that terminus is restored from the germline J gene. The V gene is TRBV20-1, the J gene TRBJ2-1; 12 positions match TRBD1. CDR1 is DFQATT, CDR2 SNEGSKA, per germline (reference sequence). Trimming cost V 0 bases and J 9 bases; bases outside gene matches: 6. The CDR3 totals 15 residues. CDR3 DNA, as far as it was read: TGCAGTGCTAGAGATCGGGACAGGGGGCAGGGTGAG. Protein sequence: CSARDRDRGQGE. The CDR3 as a whole reads CSARDRDRGQGEQFF.

This clone was recorded many times. The read finishes 3 residues shy of the CDR3 end, and the germline J gene is used to complete it. The chain employs TRBV12-3 or TRBV12-4 and TRBJ2-1; no firm D call. Trimming cost V 3 bases and J 6 bases, with 3 bases left between them. The CDR3 is 11 residues long. CDR3 in amino acids: CASSFLNEQFF. The CDR3 DNA, read in part, is TGTGCCAGCAGTTTTCTCAATGAG.

This clone appeared many times. CDR3 DNA, as far as it was read: TGTGCCAGCAGCCCTTCGGCTTTTTTGGGGGACATGAACACTGAA. The encoded protein is CASSPSAFLGDMNTE. The complete CDR3 reads CASSPSAFLGDMNTEAFF. The rearrangement joins TRBV14 to TRBJ1-1; tentative D call: TRBD1 (6 bases). The read halts 3 residues ahead of the CDR3 end, with the missing end drawn from the germline J gene. The length of the CDR3 is 18 residues. The V and J ends lost 4 bases and 0 bases respectively, with 21 bases between them. Germline values: CDR1 SGHDN, CDR2 FVKESK.

The sample holds many counts of this clone. The CDR3 end is not reached by the read, which stops 3 residues before it; the germline J gene fills it in. The chain links TRBV7-9 to TRBJ2-1, with D unclear. The CDR3 loop spans 13 amino acids. Germline loops: CDR1 SEHNR, CDR2 FQNEAQ (reference sequence). Deletions cut 1 base from V and 7 bases from J, with 8 bases between. The part of the CDR3 DNA that was read is TGTGCCAGCAGCTTAGTAGGGTTTAATGAG. Encoded protein: CASSLVGFNE. The whole CDR3 protein is CASSLVGFNEQFF.

There are many counts of this clone. The CDR3 end lies 3 residues beyond the end of the read and is filled in from the germline J gene. The chain recombines TRBV5-1 with TRBJ1-1, with 7 bases lining up with TRBD1. Germline CDR1 reads SGHRS; CDR2 reads YFSETQ. This CDR3 has 12 residues. The CDR3 protein is CASSFGSGGAFF. The sequenced part of the CDR3 DNA is TGCGCCAGCAGCTTCGGGTCAGGGGGG. The full variable domain, in which reference TRBV5-1 and TRBJ1-1 provide the parts outside the CDR3, is KAGVTQTPRYLIKTRGQQVTLSCSPISGHRSVSWYQQTPGQGLQFLFEYFSETQRNKGNFPGRFSGRQFSNSRSEMNVSTLELGDSALYLCASSFGSGGAFFGQGTRLTVV.

There are many counts of this clone. The read finishes 3 residues shy of the CDR3 end, and the germline J gene is used to complete it. This chain links TRBV7-2 with TRBJ1-1; TRBD1 matches at 7 bases. V lost 3 bases, J lost 5 bases, and 3 bases stayed unmatched. Germline CDR1 is SGHTA and CDR2 is FQGNSA. CDR3 length equals 13 residues. Incomplete CDR3 DNA: TGTGCCAGCAGCTTCACAGGGGATACTGAA. It encodes CASSFTGDTE. The full-length CDR3 reads as CASSFTGDTEAFF. The whole variable domain, filled in from reference TRBV7-2 and TRBJ1-1, reads GAGVSQSPSNKVTEKGKDVELRCDPISGHTALYWYRQSLGQGLEFLIYFQGNSAPDKSGLPSDRFSAERTGGSVSTLTIQRTQQEDSAVYLCASSFTGDTEAFFGQGTRLTVV.

At least ten counts were recorded for this clone. Coverage ceases 3 residues before the CDR3 finishes, and the germline J gene fills in the end. This sequence joins TRBV6-2 or TRBV6-3 and TRBJ2-7; weak D call: TRBD1 (5 bases). Trimming stripped 5 bases from V and 2 bases from J, with 13 bases between. The germline gives CDR1 MNHEY, CDR2 SVGEGT. CDR3 length: 14 residues. The CDR3 sequence is CASSLLDNPYEQYF. Partial CDR3 DNA: TGTGCCAGCAGTCTTTTGGACAATCCCTACGAG.

This clone appeared many times. Coverage ceases 3 residues before the CDR3 finishes, and the germline J gene fills in the end. The chain combines TRBV19 with TRBJ2-7; TRBD1 matches at 7 bases. The CDR3 totals 15 residues. In germline, CDR1 is LNHDA, CDR2 SQIVND (reference sequence). Germline trimming cut 3 bases from V and 3 bases from J; bases unmatched to any gene: 8. The covered CDR3 bases are TGTGCCAGTAGTATGACGAAGGGGGCGATCTACGAG. This codes for CASSMTKGAIYE. The complete CDR3 sequence is CASSMTKGAIYEQYF.

This clone was picked up many times. The CDR3 end falls 3 residues outside the read, so it is completed with the germline J gene. The chain uses TRBV5-4 and TRBJ1-2; 7 nucleotides match TRBD1. Per germline, CDR1 SGHNT and CDR2 YYREEE (reference sequence). CDR3 size: 13 residues. Here the CDR3 reads CASSLGQDGGYTF. The CDR3 bases that were read are TGTGCCAGCAGCCTTGGACAGGACGGGGGC.

This clone was counted many times. The observed sequence ends 3 residues before the CDR3 terminus, with the missing tail filled in from the germline J gene. The chain carries TRBV7-2 and TRBJ1-1, with D possibly matching TRBD1 (5 bases). The CDR3 spans 13 residues. Per germline, CDR1 SGHTA and CDR2 FQGNSA. The germline V and J ends were trimmed by 4 bases and 2 bases, with 8 bases remaining between them. This chain's CDR3 is CASSSDRNTEAFF. CDR3 DNA (partial): TGTGCCAGCAGCTCAGACAGAAACACTGAA.

This clone occurred many times. The CDR3 end lies 3 residues beyond the end of the read and is filled in from the germline J gene. V gene TRBV18 combines with J gene TRBJ1-5; 9 positions agree with TRBD1. V trimming: 5 bases; J trimming: 4 bases; junction bases outside the gene matches: 6. The CDR3 has 15 amino acids. Germline V CDR1 and CDR2: KGHSH, LQKENI. The CDR3 sequence is CASSASGTGNQPQHF. The CDR3 DNA, read in part, is TGTGCCAGCTCAGCATCCGGGACAGGGAATCAGCCC. The full variable domain, completed using reference TRBV18 and TRBJ1-5, is NAGVMQNPRHLVRRRGQEARLRCSPMKGHSHVYWYRQLPEEGLKFMVYLQKENIIDESGMPKERFSAEFPKEGPSILRIQQVVRGDSAAYFCASSASGTGNQPQHFGDGTRLSIL.

In this sample, this clone turned up many times. The observed sequence ends 3 residues before the CDR3 terminus, with the missing tail filled in from the germline J gene. The chain joins TRBV20-1 to TRBJ2-7; D is perhaps TRBD2 (6 bases). Germline values: CDR1 DFQATT, CDR2 SNEGSKA (reference sequence). Trimming took 3 bases from V and 0 from J, leaving 15 bases between them. This CDR3 has 15 amino acids. CDR3 protein: CSARVGGSLSYEQYF. The CDR3 DNA, read in part, is TGCAGTGCTAGGGTGGGGGGTTCTCTCTCCTACGAG.

The table lists this clone with many counts. The CDR3 end is not reached by the read, which stops 3 residues before it; the germline J gene fills it in. The gene calls are TRBV29-1 and TRBJ2-3; tentatively, D is TRBD1 (6 bases). The CDR3 is made up of 14 amino acids. Trimming took off 2 bases at V and 2 bases at J, with 11 bases between the two ends. Germline CDR1 and CDR2: SQVTM and ANQGSEA. The CDR3 loop is CSVEQGSYTDTQYF. The CDR3 DNA, read in part, is TGCAGCGTTGAACAGGGGTCATACACAGATACG.

This clone was detected a few times. Coverage ceases 3 residues before the CDR3 finishes, and the germline J gene fills in the end. The chain combines TRBV7-2 with TRBJ2-3; D might be TRBD1 (5 bases). V shed 8 bases and J shed 6 bases, with 18 bases lying between them. This CDR3 is built from 14 residues. CDR1 is SGHTA and CDR2 is FQGNSA in the germline V gene. CDR3 in amino acids: CASHRRDTPDTQYF. Incomplete CDR3 DNA: TGTGCCAGCCACAGGAGAGACACCCCGGATACG.

At least ten counts were recorded for this clone. The CDR3 spells CASSYGRDRVISYEQYF. CDR3 DNA (partial): TGTGCCAGCAGTTACGGGAGGGACAGGGTAATTTCCTACGAG. This sequence joins TRBV6-2 or TRBV6-3 and TRBJ2-7; 9 bases line up with TRBD1. The sequence runs out 3 residues before the end of the CDR3; the remainder is reconstructed from the germline J gene. The CDR3 is 17 amino acids. Germline CDR1 and CDR2: MNHEY and SVGEGT. With V trimmed by 2 bases and J by 1 base, 9 bases remained unmatched.

In its sample, this clone was seen many times. The DNA ends 3 residues before the CDR3 does, and the rest of the CDR3 is filled in from the germline J gene. This chain links TRBV5-4 with TRBJ1-1; possible D gene TRBD1, 6 bases. The germline gives CDR1 SGHNT, CDR2 YYREEE (reference sequence). V was trimmed by 3 bases and J by 3 bases, leaving 18 bases between them. This CDR3 contains 16 residues. CDR3 residues: CASSSMTGPRDTEAFF. The sequenced CDR3 bases are TGTGCCAGCAGCTCAATGACAGGTCCCCGGGACACTGAA.

This clone was seen ten or more times. The missing CDR3 end, 3 residues past where the read stops, is filled in from the germline J gene. This chain links TRBV20-1 with TRBJ1-2; D remains unclear. Germline-derived CDR1 and CDR2 are DFQATT and SNEGSKA (reference sequence). This CDR3 is built from 13 residues. V lost 2 bases and J lost 7, with 14 bases in between. The sequenced CDR3 bases are TGCAGTGCTAGACCGGGGTCTTTAGCTGGC. It translates to CSARPGSLAG. The whole CDR3 protein is CSARPGSLAGYTF.

This clone was found many times. The read finishes 3 residues shy of the CDR3 end, and the germline J gene is used to complete it. The chain couples TRBV7-8 to TRBJ2-7, with TRBD2 matching 7 bases. The V segment lost 1 base and the J segment 4 bases; nucleotides outside the gene matches: 10. CDR1 and CDR2 from the germline V gene are SGHVS and FQNEAQ. This CDR3 has 16 residues. The part of the CDR3 DNA that was read is TGTGCCAGCAGCTTAGTAGTCGGGCTAGCGGCTTACGAG. As protein: CASSLVVGLAAYE. The entire CDR3 reads CASSLVVGLAAYEQYF. The complete variable domain, with remaining parts taken from reference TRBV7-8 and TRBJ2-7, reads GAGVSQSPRYKVAKRGQDVALRCDPISGHVSLFWYQQALGQGPEFLTYFQNEAQLDKSGLPSDRFFAERPEGSVSTLKIQRTQQEDSAVYLCASSLVVGLAAYEQYFGPGTRLTVT.

This clone was found many times. The sequence runs out 3 residues before the end of the CDR3; the remainder is reconstructed from the germline J gene. This chain connects TRBV30 to TRBJ1-6; D gene ambiguous. Germline V gene lookup returns CDR1 GTSNPN and CDR2 SVGIG (reference sequence). The CDR3 is made up of 13 amino acids. V was shortened by 0 bases and J by 10 bases, with 10 bases between the two germline ends. The chain's CDR3 is CAWSVTVESPLHF. CDR3 DNA (partial): TGTGCCTGGAGTGTAACAGTGGAGTCACCC. Drawing the rest from reference TRBV30 and TRBJ1-6, the complete variable domain is SQTIHQWPATLVQPVGSPLSLECTVEGTSNPNLYWYRQAAGRGLQLLFYSVGIGQISSEVPQNLSASRPQDRQFILSSKKLLLSDSGFYLCAWSVTVESPLHFGNGTRLTVT.

This clone was counted at least ten times. The read halts 3 residues ahead of the CDR3 end, with the missing end drawn from the germline J gene. This sequence joins TRBV5-1 and TRBJ2-1, with a tentative D call TRBD2 (5 bases). CDR1 is SGHRS and CDR2 is YFSETQ in the germline V gene. Trimming removed 2 bases from V and 2 bases from J, with 11 bases in between. The CDR3 consists of 15 residues. CDR3 bases read: TGCGCCAGCAGCTTAGGCGGGCAGGCCTACAATGAG. Amino acids: CASSLGGQAYNE. The full CDR3 protein is CASSLGGQAYNEQFF.

This clone has ten or more counts. The CDR3 extends 3 residues past the end of the read, so its final part is completed from the germline J gene. The J gene is TRBJ1-1, the V gene TRBV6-2 or TRBV6-3; D is ambiguous. Germline loops: CDR1 MNHEY, CDR2 SVGEGT. This CDR3 region has 15 residues. V shed 6 bases and J shed 3 bases, with 17 bases lying between them. The CDR3 DNA, read in part, is TGTGCCAGCAGCATAGACGGGTTTGGTGACACTGAA. Translation gives CASSIDGFGDTE. The complete CDR3 protein is CASSIDGFGDTEAFF.

This clone was seen ten or more times. The read terminates 3 residues ahead of where the CDR3 ends, so the germline J gene completes it. The rearrangement links TRBV7-2 to TRBJ2-2, with 10 bases matching TRBD2. Germline V lookup: CDR1 SGHTA, CDR2 FQGNSA. The CDR3 totals 15 residues. V lost 5 bases, J lost 9 bases, and 9 bases stayed unmatched. CDR3 bases read: TGTGCCAGCAGCCTAACAGCGGGGGGGCTAAGGGAG. It translates to CASSLTAGGLRE. In full, the CDR3 is CASSLTAGGLRELFF.

This clone was counted many times. CDR3 in amino acids: CASSPSPGQGTGELFF. Incomplete CDR3 DNA: TGCGCCAGCAGCCCATCCCCGGGACAGGGTACCGGGGAG. This rearrangement joins TRBV5-1 to TRBJ2-2; the match to TRBD1 covers 9 bases. The sequence runs out 3 residues before the end of the CDR3; the remainder is reconstructed from the germline J gene. This CDR3 has 16 amino acids. The germline gives CDR1 SGHRS, CDR2 YFSETQ. Trimming took 4 bases from V and 5 from J; bases not matched to a gene: 9.

This clone was picked up many times. The read ends 3 residues shy of where the CDR3 ends; the end is completed using the germline J gene. The chain couples TRBV10-3 to TRBJ2-1, with D possibly being TRBD2 (6 bases). Germline values: CDR1 ENHRY, CDR2 SYGVKD. The V end lost 5 bases, the J end lost 9 bases, and 17 bases lay between the germline ends. The CDR3 runs 14 residues. CDR3 DNA, as far as it was read: TGTGCCATCAGTACGGGACTCAACTCGCCTGAG. Translating it yields CAISTGLNSPE. The full CDR3 protein is CAISTGLNSPEQFF.